The rows below give T cell receptor beta chains drawn from one sample of a study of regulatory T cells in long-lasting Graves disease. TCRdb analysed the multiplex PCR reads with MiXCR anew, one entry per CDR3 protein. This sample has approximately 470,000 distinct CDR3 sequences, with less than 25% found just once. Source: peripheral blood mononuclear cells (PBMCs), taken when the disease was refractory, from a patient treated with antithyroid drugs. The receptor set was obtained from a female donor with Graves disease. Each CDR3 is given with its conserved first and last residue. The D gene is left open where the match is weak. Clone size is shown for a subset of rows, as once, few, many or a class of expanded clone.

D	V	size	J	DNA	CDR3
-	TRBV6-1	many	TRBJ1-5	TGTGCCAGCAGACCCCTGAGTATAGGTGAAGACAATCAGCCCCAGCATTTT	CASRPLSIGEDNQPQHF
-	TRBV5-1	-	TRBJ2-7	TGCGCCAGCAGCTTGGCCTTACTAGGCGCGGGAAACGAGCAGTACTTC	CASSLALLGAGNEQYF
-	TRBV9	-	TRBJ1-2	TGTGCCAGCAGCCCCCACGGGCCCTCTGGCTACACCTTC	CASSPHGPSGYTF
TRBD2	TRBV20-1	-	TRBJ2-7	TGCAGTGCTAGTCCGATAGTGCGGGAGGGATCCTACGAGCAGTACTTC	CSASPIVREGSYEQYF
-	TRBV20-1	many	TRBJ2-5	TGCAGTGCTAGGGTAGGAATAGCGCGAAAGGAGACCCAGTACTTC	CSARVGIARKETQYF
-	TRBV7-9	-	TRBJ2-1	TGTGCCTCGGGGTGGGGGAATGAGCAGTTCTTC	CASGWGNEQFF
-	TRBV20-1	-	TRBJ2-7	TGCAGTGTCACCGGGACCCCGCGCCACGAGCAGTACTTC	CSVTGTPRHEQYF
TRBD1	TRBV7-6	many	TRBJ2-7	TGTGCCAGCAGCTTAGCCATGGACAGGTACTACGAGCAGTACTTC	CASSLAMDRYYEQYF
-	TRBV25-1	-	TRBJ2-5	TGTGCCAGCAGCGCATTGGGATTGGAGACCCAGTACTTC	CASSALGLETQYF
-	TRBV20-1	many	TRBJ2-6	TGCAGTGCTCAACAGAGGGCTGGGGCCAACGTCCTGACTTTC	CSAQQRAGANVLTF
TRBD2	TRBV27	-	TRBJ2-1	TGTGCCAGCAGTTTATGGGAGGGCGGGGGGAATGAGCAGTTCTTC	CASSLWEGGGNEQFF
TRBD1	TRBV9	many	TRBJ1-3	TGTGCCAGCAGCACCGACAGGGACCCTGGAAACACCATATATTTT	CASSTDRDPGNTIYF
-	TRBV29-1	few	TRBJ1-2	TGCAGCGTTGGGGAAATTTCGGACTATGGCTACACCTTC	CSVGEISDYGYTF
-	TRBV11-2	-	TRBJ2-1	TGTGCCAGCAGCTTAGCGGGCCAGGTCAATGAGCAGTTCTTC	CASSLAGQVNEQFF
-	TRBV9	-	TRBJ1-2	TGTGCCAGCAGCCCCGGGGTCGATGGCTACACCTTC	CASSPGVDGYTF
-	TRBV6-1	-	TRBJ1-1	TGTGCCAGCAGCACGACAACGGGTTACACTGAAGCTTTCTTT	CASSTTTGYTEAFF
-	TRBV24-1	few	TRBJ2-5	TGTGCCACCAGTGATCATTCCCAAGAGACCCAGTACTTC	CATSDHSQETQYF
-	TRBV6-1	few	TRBJ2-7	TGTGCCAGCATTTTAGCGGTCGGACGGTCGCCGCAGTACTTC	CASILAVGRSPQYF
-	TRBV10-3	few	TRBJ2-7	TGTGCCATCAGTGACCTAGCGAAGTACGAGCAGTACTTC	CAISDLAKYEQYF
-	TRBV7-2	few	TRBJ2-7	TGTGCCAGCACTAATTCAGCCAGGGGTTATCACGAGCAGTACTTC	CASTNSARGYHEQYF
TRBD2	TRBV5-1	many	TRBJ2-7	TGCGCCAGCAGCTTGGTTAGCGGGTCAGCCTACGAGCAGTACTTC	CASSLVSGSAYEQYF
-	TRBV3-1	-	TRBJ2-5	TGTGCCAGCAGCCCCCCGGGGACCCCTATTCCAGGCCAGTACTTC	CASSPPGTPIPGQYF
-	TRBV11-1	-	TRBJ2-1	TGTGCCAGCTCCCTACCGTTCGAGAATGAGCAGTTCTTC	CASSLPFENEQFF